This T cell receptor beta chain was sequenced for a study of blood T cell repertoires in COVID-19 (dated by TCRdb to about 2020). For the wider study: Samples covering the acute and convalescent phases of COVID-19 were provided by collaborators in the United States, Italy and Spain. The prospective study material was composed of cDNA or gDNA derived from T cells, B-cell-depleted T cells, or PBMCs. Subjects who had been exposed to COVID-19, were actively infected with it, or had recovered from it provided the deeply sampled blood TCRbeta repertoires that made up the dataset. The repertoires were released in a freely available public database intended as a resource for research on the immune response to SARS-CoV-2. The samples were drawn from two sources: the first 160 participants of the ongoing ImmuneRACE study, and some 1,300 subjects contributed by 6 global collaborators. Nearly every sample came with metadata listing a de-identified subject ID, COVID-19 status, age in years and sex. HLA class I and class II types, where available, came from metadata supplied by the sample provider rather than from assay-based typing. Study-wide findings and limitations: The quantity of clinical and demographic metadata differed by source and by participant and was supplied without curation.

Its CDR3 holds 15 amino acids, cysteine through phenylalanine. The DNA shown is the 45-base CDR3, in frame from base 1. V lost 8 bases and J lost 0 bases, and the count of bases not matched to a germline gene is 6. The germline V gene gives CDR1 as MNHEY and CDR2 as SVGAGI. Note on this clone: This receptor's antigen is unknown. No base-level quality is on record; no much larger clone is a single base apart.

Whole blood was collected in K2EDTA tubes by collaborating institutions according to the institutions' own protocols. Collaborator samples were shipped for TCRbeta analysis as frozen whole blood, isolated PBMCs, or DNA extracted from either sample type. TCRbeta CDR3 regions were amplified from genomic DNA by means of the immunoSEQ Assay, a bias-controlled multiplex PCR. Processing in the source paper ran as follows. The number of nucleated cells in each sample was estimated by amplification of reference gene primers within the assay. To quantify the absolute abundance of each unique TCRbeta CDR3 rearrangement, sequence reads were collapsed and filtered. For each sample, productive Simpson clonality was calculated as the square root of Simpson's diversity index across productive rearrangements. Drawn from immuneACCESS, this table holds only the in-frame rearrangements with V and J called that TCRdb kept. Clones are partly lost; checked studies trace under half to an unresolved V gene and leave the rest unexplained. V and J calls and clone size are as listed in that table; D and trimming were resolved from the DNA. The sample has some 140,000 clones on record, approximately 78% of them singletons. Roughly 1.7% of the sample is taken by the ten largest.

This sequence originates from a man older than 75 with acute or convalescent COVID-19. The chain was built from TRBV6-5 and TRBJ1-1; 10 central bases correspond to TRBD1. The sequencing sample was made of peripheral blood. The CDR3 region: CASLPGQGMNTEAFF. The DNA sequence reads TGTGCCAGCCTTCCGGGACAGGGGATGAACACTGAAGCTTTCTTT.